This is a list of T cell receptor beta chains from one sample in a study of CD8+ T cells in alopecia areata. Clones were read by immunoSEQ multiplex PCR, and TCRdb kept only the in-frame ones, dropping some. Among tens of thousands of clones listed, roughly three fifths were seen once. Sequenced here: CD8+ T cells sorted from blood, sampled at week 0. Receptors originate from a human donor with alopecia areata. The CDR3 runs from the conserved cysteine through the conserved F or W. The D gene is left open where the match is weak. Clone size is shown for a subset of rows, as once, few, many or a class of expanded clone.

j_gene | v_gene | len | d_gene | abundance | CDR3aa | CDR3nt
TRBJ2-7 | TRBV7-8 | 16 | TRBD1 | few | CASSWRTGDSSYEQYF | TGTGCCAGCAGCTGGCGGACAGGGGATAGCTCCTACGAGCAGTACTTC
TRBJ1-1 | TRBV5-1 | 15 | NA | NA | CASSLVGTGNTEAFF | TGCGCCAGCAGCTTGGTTGGTACAGGGAACACTGAAGCTTTCTTT
TRBJ2-3 | TRBV6-5 | 14 | NA | NA | CASSTAGLTDTQYF | TGTGCCAGCAGTACGGCTGGGCTGACAGATACGCAGTATTTT
TRBJ1-2 | TRBV4-1 | 16 | NA | NA | CASSQDWNSGTGGYTF | TGCGCCAGCAGCCAAGACTGGAACAGCGGAACCGGGGGCTACACCTTC
TRBJ1-1 | TRBV5-6 | 14 | TRBD1 | few | CASSTGAGNTEAFF | TGTGCCAGCAGCACAGGGGCAGGGAACACTGAAGCTTTCTTT
TRBJ2-7 | TRBV29-1 | 14 | TRBD1 | NA | CSVETLGQGVEQYF | TGCAGCGTTGAAACACTTGGACAGGGGGTCGAGCAGTACTTC
TRBJ2-2 | TRBV7-9 | 14 | NA | NA | CASSPEANTGELFF | TGTGCCAGCAGCCCCGAAGCGAACACCGGGGAGCTGTTTTTT
TRBJ2-1 | TRBV9 | 13 | NA | NA | CASSVGVYNEQFF | TGTGCCAGCAGCGTAGGGGTCTACAATGAGCAGTTCTTC
TRBJ2-2 | TRBV4-1 | 16 | TRBD1 | NA | CASSAGQGASTGELFF | TGCGCCAGCAGCGCTGGACAGGGGGCGAGCACCGGGGAGCTGTTTTTT
TRBJ2-1 | TRBV29-1 | 18 | TRBD1 | NA | CSVEGWGQPIIQNNEQFF | TGCAGCGTTGAGGGCTGGGGACAGCCAATAATACAGAACAATGAGCAGTTCTTC
TRBJ2-7 | TRBV7-8 | 12 | NA | NA | CASSLRGYEQYF | TGTGCCAGCAGCTTACGGGGCTACGAGCAGTACTTC
TRBJ2-1 | TRBV7-8 | 15 | NA | NA | CASSLVGGPGDEQFF | TGTGCCAGCAGCTTAGTTGGGGGGCCGGGCGATGAGCAGTTCTTC
TRBJ2-5 | TRBV4-3 | 15 | TRBD2 | NA | CASSQARGGHETQYF | TGCGCCAGCAGCCAAGCCCGGGGGGGCCACGAGACCCAGTACTTC
TRBJ2-3 | TRBV2 | 16 | TRBD2 | NA | CASSDVGTSGTDTQYF | TGTGCCAGCAGTGATGTCGGGACTAGCGGCACAGATACGCAGTATTTT
TRBJ1-2 | TRBV7-9 | 13 | NA | once | CASSHGQLYGYTF | TGTGCCAGCAGTCACGGACAGCTCTATGGCTACACCTTC
TRBJ1-1 | TRBV4-2 | 15 | NA | NA | CASSPGGPGYTEAFF | TGTGCCAGCAGCCCGGGGGGGCCAGGCTACACTGAAGCTTTCTTT
TRBJ2-3 | TRBV7-6 | 16 | NA | NA | CASSLGWGSSTDTQYF | TGTGCCAGCAGCTTAGGGTGGGGCTCCAGCACAGATACGCAGTATTTT
TRBJ2-7 | TRBV7-2 | 11 | NA | NA | CASSSGLEQYF | TGTGCCAGCAGCTCGGGCCTAGAGCAGTACTTC
TRBJ2-7 | TRBV30 | 11 | TRBD2 | NA | CASRLAYEQYF | TGTGCCTCCAGACTAGCTTACGAGCAGTACTTC
TRBJ2-4 | TRBV27 | 15 | TRBD2 | few | CASSKREEAKNIQYF | TGTGCCAGCAGTAAGCGGGAGGAGGCCAAAAACATTCAGTACTTC
TRBJ2-5 | TRBV30 | 13 | NA | few | CAWRTGARGTQYF | TGTGCCTGGAGGACAGGAGCCCGTGGGACCCAGTACTTC
TRBJ1-4 | TRBV25-1 | 15 | NA | NA | CASSESWTANEKLFF | TGTGCCAGCAGTGAATCATGGACAGCTAATGAAAAACTGTTTTTT
TRBJ2-7 | TRBV7-9 | 15 | NA | few | CASSTNNYLSYEQYF | TGTGCCAGCAGTACAAATAACTATCTCTCCTACGAGCAGTACTTC
TRBJ2-7 | TRBV2 | 13 | NA | few | CASIKGGAYEQYF | TGTGCCAGCATTAAAGGGGGAGCCTACGAGCAGTACTTC
TRBJ2-2 | TRBV7-3 | 16 | TRBD2 | NA | CASSLQLAGATGELFF | TGTGCCAGCAGCTTACAACTAGCGGGAGCCACCGGGGAGCTGTTTTTT
TRBJ2-1 | TRBV9 | 14 | TRBD1 | NA | CASSVQGAGTEQFF | TGTGCCAGCAGCGTACAGGGGGCGGGTACTGAGCAGTTCTTC
TRBJ2-7 | TRBV9 | 14 | TRBD2 | NA | CASSYQREHGEQYF | TGTGCCAGCAGTTACCAGCGGGAGCACGGCGAGCAGTACTTC
TRBJ2-5 | TRBV7-9 | 15 | NA | NA | CASSLLGGIQETQYF | TGTGCCAGCAGCTTATTAGGAGGGATCCAAGAGACCCAGTACTTC
TRBJ2-7 | TRBV28 | 15 | TRBD1 | NA | CASSTGVVSVDEQYF | TGTGCCAGCAGCACAGGGGTTGTATCTGTCGACGAGCAGTACTTC
TRBJ1-1 | TRBV5-6 | 13 | NA | few | CASRLEPNTEAFF | TGTGCCAGCAGACTGGAACCGAACACTGAAGCTTTCTTT
TRBJ2-1 | TRBV7-9 | 16 | TRBD2 | NA | CASSLGQLAGDNEQFF | TGTGCCAGCAGCTTAGGTCAACTAGCGGGGGACAATGAGCAGTTCTTC
TRBJ2-5 | TRBV5-1 | 11 | NA | NA | CASTRRGTQYF | TGCGCCAGCACCCGTCGGGGAACCCAGTACTTC
TRBJ1-5 | TRBV4-1 | 14 | NA | NA | CASSQGQRSQPQHF | TGCGCCAGCAGCCAAGGACAGAGGAGTCAGCCCCAGCATTTT
TRBJ1-4 | TRBV20-1 | 11 | NA | NA | CSARVLTELFF | TGCAGTGCTAGAGTTCTAACAGAACTGTTTTTT
TRBJ1-2 | TRBV29-1 | 14 | NA | NA | CSVEDFRDRGGYTF | TGCAGCGTTGAAGATTTCAGGGATCGGGGTGGCTACACCTTC
TRBJ2-7 | TRBV27 | 11 | NA | medium-sized | CASSASYEQYF | TGTGCCAGCAGTGCCTCCTACGAGCAGTACTTC
TRBJ2-5 | TRBV4-1 | 15 | TRBD2 | NA | CASSQEKGGRETQYF | TGCGCCAGCAGCCAAGAAAAGGGCGGGAGGGAGACCCAGTACTTC
TRBJ1-2 | TRBV25-1 | 16 | NA | NA | CASSEYFPGQEYGYTF | TGTGCCAGCAGTGAATATTTCCCCGGGCAGGAGTATGGCTACACCTTC
TRBJ2-2 | TRBV2 | 15 | TRBD2 | NA | CASSPGLAGGGELFF | TGTGCCAGCAGCCCGGGACTAGCGGGAGGCGGGGAGCTGTTTTTT
TRBJ2-7 | TRBV27 | 14 | TRBD1 | NA | CASSLGDRTYEQYF | TGTGCCAGCAGTTTGGGGGACAGGACCTACGAGCAGTACTTC
TRBJ1-2 | TRBV6-5 | 13 | NA | NA | CASSYSGRGGYTF | TGTGCCAGCAGTTACTCAGGACGGGGTGGCTACACCTTC
TRBJ2-3 | TRBV29-1 | 15 | NA | few | CSVDSGGLPTDTQYF | TGCAGCGTTGATTCTGGGGGCCTGCCGACAGATACGCAGTATTTT
TRBJ2-5 | TRBV11-2 | 14 | NA | NA | CASRLWGVKETQYF | TGTGCCAGCAGGCTTTGGGGGGTAAAAGAGACCCAGTACTTC
TRBJ2-2 | TRBV6-5 | 14 | NA | NA | CASSYALATGELFF | TGTGCCAGCAGTTACGCTCTAGCGACCGGGGAGCTGTTTTTT
TRBJ1-1 | TRBV27 | 12 | NA | NA | CASSPQGTEAFF | TGTGCCAGCAGTCCCCAAGGAACTGAAGCTTTCTTT
TRBJ1-6 | TRBV7-6 | 15 | NA | NA | CASSLDSQQPSPLHF | TGTGCCAGCAGCTTAGATTCACAGCAACCTTCACCCCTCCACTTT
TRBJ2-5 | TRBV11-3 | 15 | TRBD1 | few | CASSQRTGRQETQYF | TGTGCCAGCAGCCAACGGACAGGTCGACAAGAGACCCAGTACTTC
TRBJ2-3 | TRBV28 | 14 | NA | NA | CASSLDSSTDTQYF | TGTGCCAGCAGTTTGGACAGTAGCACAGATACGCAGTATTTT
TRBJ2-7 | TRBV4-1 | 14 | TRBD1 | NA | CASSQRQGVYEQYF | TGCGCCAGCAGCCAGAGACAGGGGGTGTACGAGCAGTACTTC
TRBJ2-7 | TRBV28 | 18 | TRBD1 | NA | CASSPGTGALPIAYEQYF | TGTGCCAGCAGTCCCGGGACAGGGGCCCTCCCGATAGCCTACGAGCAGTACTTC
TRBJ1-2 | TRBV7-9 | 13 | TRBD1 | NA | CASSLGQIYGYTF | TGTGCCAGCAGCTTGGGACAGATCTATGGCTACACCTTC
TRBJ1-4 | TRBV15 | 14 | TRBD1 | few | CATSSGQEWWKLFF | TGTGCCACCAGCAGTGGACAGGAATGGTGGAAACTGTTTTTT
TRBJ2-7 | TRBV27 | 13 | NA | few | CASSYQITYEQYF | TGTGCCAGCAGTTACCAGATTACCTACGAGCAGTACTTC
TRBJ2-7 | TRBV11-2 | 14 | NA | NA | CASSMGRVAYEQYF | TGTGCCAGCAGCATGGGACGGGTGGCCTACGAGCAGTACTTC
TRBJ2-5 | TRBV7-9 | 14 | TRBD1 | NA | CASSPRTGQETQYF | TGTGCCAGCAGTCCTCGGACAGGGCAGGAGACCCAGTACTTC
TRBJ2-3 | TRBV30 | 12 | NA | NA | CARRGNTDTQYF | TGTGCCCGCCGGGGAAACACAGATACGCAGTATTTT